These 32 T cell receptor beta chains came from one sample sequenced in a study of blood T cell repertoires in COVID-19. Only in-frame clones appear in the TCRdb table, and some are missing; sequencing was by immunoSEQ multiplex PCR. The sample includes around 300,000 clones, over 75% of them seen just once. Sequenced: peripheral blood. All receptors derive from a man aged 18 to 30 with active or convalescent COVID-19.

The rearrangement uses TRBV9 and TRBJ1-1; D perhaps matches TRBD1 (5 bases). The germline V gene encodes CDR1 SGDLS and CDR2 YYNGEE. V was shortened by 5 bases and J by 5 bases, with 19 bases between the two germline ends. This CDR3 has 15 amino acids. The CDR3 loop reads CASSAARAGWTEAFF. The CDR3, as DNA: TGTGCCAGCAGTGCCGCCAGGGCAGGTTGGACTGAAGCTTTCTTT.

The rearrangement joins TRBV19 to TRBJ1-2; D is possibly TRBD1 (5 bases). Per germline, CDR1 LNHDA and CDR2 SQIVND (reference sequence). The CDR3 runs 11 residues. V lost 3 bases and J lost 13, with 12 bases in between. Written as DNA, the CDR3 is TGTGCCAGTAGTATGGGGGGAGTCGTCACCTTC. Translation gives CASSMGGVVTF.

This clone showed up just once. The chain joins TRBV11-2 to TRBJ2-2; the D is unclear. Trimming took off 1 base at V and 3 bases at J, with 12 bases between the two ends. CDR1 SGHAT and CDR2 FQNNGV come from the germline V gene. CDR3 size: 16 residues. The CDR3 coding sequence is TGTGCCAGCAGCTTAGCTGGCATTTGGTACACCGGGGAGCTGTTTTTT. This codes for CASSLAGIWYTGELFF.

The chain uses TRBV7-9 and TRBJ1-2, with 7 bases that match TRBD1. There are 16 residues in the CDR3. Germline V lookup: CDR1 SEHNR, CDR2 FQNEAQ (reference sequence). V shed 0 bases and J 0 bases; nucleotides not matched to a gene: 4. The DNA of the CDR3 is TGTGCCAGCAGCTTAGCGATCACAGGGGCTAACTATGGCTACACCTTC. It is translated as CASSLAITGANYGYTF. Based on the CDR3 plus reference TRBV7-9 and TRBJ1-2, the full variable domain is DTGVSQNPRHKITKRGQNVTFRCDPISEHNRLYWYRQTLGQGPEFLTYFQNEAQLEKSRLLSDRFSAERPKGSFSTLEIQRTEQGDSAMYLCASSLAITGANYGYTFGSGTRLTVV.

The chain couples TRBV9 to TRBJ2-5; 11 bases are shared with TRBD1. Germline CDR1 reads SGDLS; CDR2 reads YYNGEE. CDR3 length: 18 residues. The junction had 12 bases not matched to a gene; V was cut back by 3 bases and J by 2 bases. CDR3 loop: CASSDLGQGASGQETQYF. DNA for the CDR3: TGTGCCAGCAGCGACCTCGGACAGGGGGCATCTGGACAAGAGACCCAGTACTTC.

The chain carries TRBV9 and TRBJ1-1; 10 nucleotides line up with TRBD1. The CDR3 length is 15 residues. The germline V gene has CDR1 SGDLS and CDR2 YYNGEE. Trimming took 4 bases from V and 5 from J; bases not matched to a gene: 8. CDR3 DNA sequence: TGTGCCAGCAGCTTTCTCGGGACAGGGGATACTGAAGCTTTCTTT. It translates to CASSFLGTGDTEAFF. Full variable domain (rest looked up from reference TRBV9 and TRBJ1-1): DSGVTQTPKHLITATGQRVTLRCSPRSGDLSVYWYQQSLDQGLQFLIQYYNGEERAKGNILERFSAQQFPDLHSELNLSSLELGDSALYFCASSFLGTGDTEAFFGQGTRLTVV.

This clone was picked up a small number of times. The chain carries TRBV18 and TRBJ1-6; D call uncertain. The CDR3 is made up of 15 amino acids. V was trimmed by 2 bases and J by 8 bases, leaving 13 bases between them. Germline CDR1 KGHSH, CDR2 LQKENI. CDR3: CASSPYVRSDSPLHF. The CDR3 coding sequence is TGTGCCAGCTCACCATATGTTCGCTCGGATTCACCCCTCCACTTT.

This clone has just a few counts. In nucleotides, the CDR3 is TGCGCCAGCGGTCCCGAGAGGGTTATCTATGGCTACACCTTC. It yields the protein CASGPERVIYGYTF. The chain joins TRBV4-1 to TRBJ1-2; no reliable D call. Germline assignment: CDR1 MGHRA and CDR2 YSYEKL. The ends were cut back, 8 bases at V and 4 bases at J, with 17 bases in the middle. The CDR3 contains 14 residues.

J is TRBJ1-2 and V is TRBV4-1; 8 nucleotides align to TRBD1. The length of the CDR3 is 15 residues. The trim removed 5 bases at V and 8 bases at J, leaving 13 bases unmatched. Germline CDR1 is MGHRA and CDR2 is YSYEKL. The CDR3 region has the DNA TGCGCCAGCAGCTCCTATCTTCAGGGGGCGCGGGGCTACACCTTC. Amino acid sequence: CASSSYLQGARGYTF.

The chain recombines TRBV12-2 with TRBJ2-3; TRBD1 reflects the table's D call only, with no check against the DNA. TRBV12-2 counts as a pseudogene. CDR3 size: 18 residues. The CDR3: CASRLARQKTSSTDTQYF. DNA of the CDR3: TGTGCAAGTCGCCTCGCTCGACAGAAAACTTCTAGCACAGATACGCAGTATTTT.

The DNA of the CDR3 is TGCGCCAGCAGCCAAGATCAGGACGGCACTAGGTACACCTTC. Translated: CASSQDQDGTRYTF. V is TRBV4-3 and J is TRBJ1-2, with D uncertain. Trimming pared 0 bases from V and 11 bases from J, leaving 16 bases between. The CDR3 runs 14 residues. Germline assignment: CDR1 LGHNA and CDR2 YSLEER.

The chain combines TRBV3-1 (or the pseudogene TRBV3-2) with TRBJ2-5, with D unclear. Deletions cut 1 base from V and 3 bases from J, with 12 bases between. The CDR3 is made up of 15 amino acids. The V gene's germline CDR1 is LGHDT and CDR2 YNNKEL (reference sequence). The CDR3 protein is CASSQVLGWEETQYF. The DNA for the CDR3 is TGTGCCAGCAGCCAAGTCCTCGGGTGGGAAGAGACCCAGTACTTC.

The chain is built from TRBV4-3 and TRBJ1-6, with D perhaps TRBD1 (5 bases). CDR1 is LGHNA, CDR2 YSLEER, per germline. The CDR3 loop spans 15 amino acids. V lost 3 bases and J lost 0, with 6 bases in between. CDR3 sequence reads: CASSQGGSYNSPLHF. The CDR3 region has the DNA TGCGCCAGCAGCCAGGGGGGCTCCTATAATTCACCCCTCCACTTT.

The chain employs TRBV5-1 and TRBJ2-3; D gene ambiguous. Germline CDR1 is SGHRS and CDR2 is YFSETQ. CDR3 length: 14 amino acids. V dropped 2 bases and J dropped 0 bases, with 7 bases sitting between them. This chain's CDR3 is CASSLRFSTDTQYF. CDR3 DNA sequence: TGCGCCAGCAGCTTACGGTTTAGCACAGATACGCAGTATTTT.

The chain links TRBV19 to TRBJ1-1, with TRBD1 as a possible D gene (6 bases). The V end was cut by 6 bases, the J end by 0 bases, with 11 bases between. Germline V gene lookup returns CDR1 LNHDA and CDR2 SQIVND (reference sequence). The CDR3 is made up of 14 amino acids. The CDR3 DNA sequence: TGTGCCAGTAGGGGGGCGACAATGAACACTGAAGCTTTCTTT. Its protein product is CASRGATMNTEAFF. The full variable domain, in which reference TRBV19 and TRBJ1-1 provide the parts outside the CDR3, is DGGITQSPKYLFRKEGQNVTLSCEQNLNHDAMYWYRQDPGQGLRLIYYSQIVNDFQKGDIAEGYSVSREKKESFPLTVTSAQKNPTAFYLCASRGATMNTEAFFGQGTRLTVV.

The rearrangement uses TRBV9 and TRBJ2-1; 11 bases are shared with TRBD1. This CDR3 is 14 amino acids long. V trimming: 5 bases; J trimming: 5 bases; junction bases outside the gene matches: 3. Germline lookup yields CDR1 SGDLS and CDR2 YYNGEE. The CDR3 nucleotides are TGTGCCAGCAGGGGACAGGGGGGCAACAATGAGCAGTTCTTC. Translating it yields CASRGQGGNNEQFF.

V gene TRBV11-2 combines with J gene TRBJ1-1, with 8 bases aligning to TRBD1. The CDR3 is made up of 16 amino acids. The trim removed 5 bases at V and 4 bases at J, leaving 12 bases unmatched. Per the germline V gene, CDR1 is SGHAT and CDR2 is FQNNGV. CDR3 coding DNA: TGTGCCAGCAGCCGAAGCCAACTTACAGGGGGCACTGAAGCTTTCTTT. Amino acid sequence: CASSRSQLTGGTEAFF.

The genes are TRBV6-2 or TRBV6-3 and TRBJ2-7; weak D call: TRBD1 (5 bases). The germline V and J ends were trimmed by 6 bases and 4 bases, with 19 bases remaining between them. The CDR3 covers 15 residues. CDR1 MNHEY and CDR2 SVGEGT come from the germline V gene. The CDR3 nucleotides read TGTGCCAGCAGCCGAAACAGGATAGAGCCGTACGAGCAGTACTTC. Its protein product is CASSRNRIEPYEQYF.

The rearrangement joins TRBV9 to TRBJ1-2, with 7 nucleotides matching TRBD1. In germline, CDR1 is SGDLS, CDR2 YYNGEE. CDR3 length: 15 residues. Unmatched junction bases numbered 11, after V lost 3 bases and J lost 6 bases. The CDR3 reads CASSAHYRGGDGYTF. For the CDR3, the DNA is TGTGCCAGCAGCGCACACTACAGGGGCGGAGATGGCTACACCTTC.

V and J are TRBV6-6 and TRBJ1-6; 8 nucleotides align to TRBD1. Germline loops: CDR1 MNHNY, CDR2 SVGAGI (reference sequence). The CDR3 runs to 16 residues. V lost 6 bases to trimming and J lost 7 bases; unmatched junction nucleotides: 11. CDR3 loop: CASRDWDRYLNSPLHF. CDR3 DNA sequence: TGTGCCAGCAGAGATTGGGACAGGTATTTGAATTCACCCCTCCACTTT.

The J gene is TRBJ2-5, the V gene TRBV11-2, with D perhaps TRBD2 (6 bases). Trimming removed 4 bases at V and 3 bases at J, with 12 bases between. The CDR3 has 14 residues. Germline lookup yields CDR1 SGHAT and CDR2 FQNNGV. This CDR3 reads CASSSGTGEETQYF. The CDR3 region has the DNA TGTGCCAGCAGCTCTGGGACTGGCGAAGAGACCCAGTACTTC. Complete variable domain (other parts from reference TRBV11-2 and TRBJ2-5): EAGVAQSPRYKIIEKRQSVAFWCNPISGHATLYWYQQILGQGPKLLIQFQNNGVVDDSQLPKDRFSAERLKGVDSTLKIQPAKLEDSAVYLCASSSGTGEETQYFGPGTRLLVL.

The V gene is TRBV27, the J gene TRBJ2-7; 7 nucleotides align to TRBD1. This CDR3 contains 15 residues. With 4 bases clipped from V and 7 bases from J, the junction kept 13 bases outside the gene matches. Germline CDR1 and CDR2: MNHEY and SMNVEV (reference sequence). The CDR3 region has the DNA TGTGCCAGCAGTTACGGCCCAGGGGGATACTCGGAGCAGTACTTC. It yields the protein CASSYGPGGYSEQYF.

CDR3: CASSSLGTGGANTEAFF. DNA of the CDR3: TGTGCCAGCAGCTCCCTAGGGACAGGGGGCGCAAACACTGAAGCTTTCTTT. The V gene is TRBV13, the J gene TRBJ1-1, with 12 bases lining up with TRBD1. Looked up from germline, CDR1 is PRHDT and CDR2 is FYEKMQ (reference sequence). V was pared by 4 bases and J by 2 bases, with 8 bases of the junction left unmatched. The CDR3 has 17 amino acids.

The V gene is TRBV7-2, the J gene TRBJ2-3, with 7 bases aligning to TRBD1. CDR3 size: 15 residues. CDR1 and CDR2 from the germline V gene are SGHTA and FQGNSA. The junction had 4 bases not matched to a gene; V was cut back by 4 bases and J by 0 bases. The CDR3 DNA follows: TGTGCCAGCAGCTCGACAGGGTACAGCACAGATACGCAGTATTTT. Translation: CASSSTGYSTDTQYF.

J is TRBJ1-2 and V is TRBV25-1; D perhaps matches TRBD1 (6 bases). Between the trimmed V and J ends, which lost 6 bases and 7 bases, there was a span of 15 bases. The CDR3 sequence is 13 residues long. Per the germline V gene, CDR1 is MGHDK and CDR2 is SYGVNS. The CDR3 bases are TGTGCCAGCAGGGGACAATCTGGTGGTGGCTACACCTTC. Its translation: CASRGQSGGGYTF.

The rearrangement uses TRBV27 and TRBJ1-5; 7 bases match TRBD1. Trimming removed 8 bases from V and 7 bases from J; junction bases left unmatched: 17. Germline V gene sequence: CDR1 MNHEY, CDR2 SMNVEV (reference sequence). The CDR3 loop spans 16 amino acids. The CDR3 DNA follows: TGTGCCAGCGGTCCTCTCAAAGACAGGGTGAGGCAGCCCCAGCATTTT. It codes for CASGPLKDRVRQPQHF.

This CDR3 reads CASSFMRMSGNEQFF. The CDR3 coding sequence is TGTGCCAGCAGTTTTATGCGGATGTCGGGCAATGAGCAGTTCTTC. V and J are TRBV28 and TRBJ2-1; D uncertain. Germline V gene lookup returns CDR1 MDHEN and CDR2 SYDVKM. Trimming removed 3 bases at V and 6 bases at J, with 15 bases between. This CDR3 comprises 15 residues.

This clone turned up a few times. The J gene is TRBJ1-2, the V gene TRBV3-1 (or the pseudogene TRBV3-2); 7 bases are a match to TRBD1. Germline V gives CDR1 LGHDT, CDR2 YNNKEL (reference sequence). This CDR3 comprises 16 residues. V shed 2 bases, J shed 8 bases, and the junction held 14 bases outside the gene matches. CDR3 coding DNA: TGTGCCAGCAGCCAAAACACAGGGGATACAAAGAGGGGCTACACCTTC. This codes for CASSQNTGDTKRGYTF.

This chain links TRBV5-6 with TRBJ1-2; weak D call: TRBD1 (6 bases). Germline loops: CDR1 SGHDT, CDR2 YYEEEE. This CDR3 is 14 amino acids long. V was pared by 5 bases and J by 1 base, with 12 bases between. CDR3 sequence: CASRLRQDNYGYTF. DNA for the CDR3: TGTGCCAGCAGACTCAGACAGGATAACTATGGCTACACCTTC. Looking up the rest from reference TRBV5-6 and TRBJ1-2 gives the full variable domain: DAGVTQSPTHLIKTRGQQVTLRCSPKSGHDTVSWYQQALGQGPQFIFQYYEEEERQRGNFPDRFSGHQFPNYSSELNVNALLLGDSALYLCASRLRQDNYGYTFGSGTRLTVV.

The genes are TRBV9 and TRBJ1-3; TRBD1 aligns across 8 bases. Trimming at V came to 2 bases and at J to 1 base, leaving 8 bases not matched to a gene. From germline, CDR1 is SGDLS and CDR2 YYNGEE. This CDR3 has 17 amino acids. CDR3 DNA sequence: TGTGCCAGCAGCGTGGGGGACAGGCCGGTTTCTGGAAACACCATATATTTT. As protein: CASSVGDRPVSGNTIYF.

V usage is TRBV7-9 and J usage is TRBJ2-5; D possibly corresponds to TRBD1 (6 bases). The CDR3 runs to 15 residues. Trimming removed 4 bases at V and 3 bases at J, with 15 bases between. Looked up from germline, CDR1 is SEHNR and CDR2 is FQNEAQ (reference sequence). CDR3 sequence reads: CASSSPGQKKETQYF. CDR3 DNA: TGTGCCAGCAGCTCCCCGGGACAAAAGAAAGAGACCCAGTACTTC. Complete variable domain (other parts from reference TRBV7-9 and TRBJ2-5): DTGVSQNPRHKITKRGQNVTFRCDPISEHNRLYWYRQTLGQGPEFLTYFQNEAQLEKSRLLSDRFSAERPKGSFSTLEIQRTEQGDSAMYLCASSSPGQKKETQYFGPGTRLLVL.

This chain uses TRBV10-3 with TRBJ2-1, with D possibly matching TRBD2 (6 bases). This CDR3 region has 13 residues. With 2 bases removed from V and 8 bases from J, the gap between germline ends came to 10 bases. Germline assignment: CDR1 ENHRY and CDR2 SYGVKD. Here the CDR3 reads CAISEGGDHEQFF. CDR3 bases: TGTGCCATCAGTGAGGGCGGGGATCATGAGCAGTTCTTC.